Given below is one T cell receptor beta chain in context. This CDR3 has 15 amino acids. Looked up from germline, CDR1 is SGHRS and CDR2 is YFSETQ. V lost 4 bases to trimming and J lost 0 bases, with 11 bases between them. Semi-nested PCR with Nested Universal Primer A followed constant-region reverse priming of full-length variable regions. TCRdb redid the calling of the 5' RACE reads with MiXCR, one entry per CDR3 protein. The sample lists roughly 8,200 distinct CDR3 sequences; 52% were seen once. This chain connects TRBV5-1 to TRBJ2-4, with D possibly TRBD2 on 5 matching bases. The sequence came from a female donor with breast cancer. The sequenced sample was memory CD4+ T cells sorted from a lymph node. The sample's subset: memory CD4+ T cells, CD4+CD45RO+CD25-. The CDR3 spells CASSPDGLAKNIQYF. The CDR3 DNA sequence: TGCGCCAGCAGCCCAGATGGACTAGCCAAAAACATTCAGTACTTC.